A single T cell receptor beta chain is shown here with its context. One entry per CDR3 protein, called by TCRdb with MiXCR from the reads. The table records more than 400,000 distinct CDR3 sequences, approximately 26% of them present only once. The trim removed 4 bases at V and 0 bases at J, leaving 9 bases unmatched. Looked up from germline, CDR1 is MGHRA and CDR2 is YSYEKL. The CDR3 consists of 17 residues. The data were obtained in a study of T cell repertoires in cytomegalovirus infection. Looking at the study overall: Matching HLA type, along with CMV infection, was indicated by public TCR beta signatures.

The J gene is TRBJ2-4, the V gene TRBV4-1; 7 nucleotides agree with TRBD2. The specimen sequenced was PBMCs. This receptor was obtained from a human donor in good health (CMV status not recorded). Some clones in this sample may be carry-over from other donors' samples. This chain's CDR3 is CASSLYRSGEAKNIQYF. DNA for the CDR3: TGCGCCAGCAGCCTCTATAGGAGCGGGGAAGCCAAAAACATTCAGTACTTC.